This TCR beta chain is drawn from a study of shared clonotypes between healthy human individuals. This CDR3 is 16 amino acids long. V shed 4 bases, J shed 5 bases, and the junction held 6 bases outside the gene matches. Per the germline V gene, CDR1 is KGHSH and CDR2 is LQKENI. The study drew its donors from healthy HIV-negative adults without recent acute infections or vaccinations. In the CD4+ fraction, cells were divided into CD45RA+ naive and CD45RA-negative memory subsets. The authors ran the assay at deep level. Assay used: immunoSEQ multiplex PCR; TCRdb lists only in-frame clones, some missing. The sample has some 1,400,000 clones, around 97% seen once.

The TCR was taken from a young man in good health. Sequenced input: naive CD4+ T cells sorted from blood. Subset given: CD45RA+ positively selected. The chain combines TRBV18 with TRBJ2-5; the match to TRBD2 covers 14 bases. CDR3 DNA: TGTGCCAGCTCACTGGGACTAGCGGGAGTGGGTGAGACCCAGTACTTC. Encoded protein: CASSLGLAGVGETQYF.